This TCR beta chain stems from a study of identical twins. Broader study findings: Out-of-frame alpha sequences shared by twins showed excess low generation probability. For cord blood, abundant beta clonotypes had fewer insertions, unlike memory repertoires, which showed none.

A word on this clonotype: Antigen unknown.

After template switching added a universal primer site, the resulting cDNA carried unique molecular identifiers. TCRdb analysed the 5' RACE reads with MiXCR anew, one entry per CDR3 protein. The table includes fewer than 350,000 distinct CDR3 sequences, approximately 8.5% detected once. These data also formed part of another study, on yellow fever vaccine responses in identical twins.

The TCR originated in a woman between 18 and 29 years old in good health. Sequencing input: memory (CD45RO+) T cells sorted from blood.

The CDR3 sequence: CASSTQGVGYTF. CDR3 coding DNA: TGTGCCAGCAGTACGCAGGGTGTTGGCTACACCTTC. The rearrangement links TRBV6-1 to TRBJ1-2; possible D gene TRBD1, 5 bases. Trimming removed 5 bases from V and 7 bases from J, with 11 bases in between. Looked up from germline, CDR1 is MNHNS and CDR2 is SASEGT. This CDR3 is 12 amino acids long.